The T cell receptor (beta chain) described here comes from a study of blood T cell repertoires in COVID-19. Study overall: Samples of COVID-19 (acute and convalescent) were obtained from the United States, Italy and Spain. The analysed material was cDNA or gDNA that came from T cells, B-cell-depleted T cells, or PBMCs.

Data came from immunoSEQ multiplex PCR; TCRdb stores just in-frame clones and leaves some out. Counted here are 350,000 to 400,000 clones, nearly 90% occurring once; the ten biggest clones make up about 6.8%. Trimming took off 7 bases at V and 6 bases at J, with 15 bases between the two ends. CDR1 and CDR2 (germline): MNHEY, SVGAGI. The CDR3 totals 14 residues. Sequencing was carried out using peripheral blood. The sequence derives from a man aged 18 to 30 with active or convalescent COVID-19. The J gene is TRBJ2-2, the V gene TRBV6-5, with a tentative D call TRBD1 (6 bases). CDR3: CASKYRQVPGELFF. In nucleotides, the CDR3 is TGTGCCAGCAAATACCGACAGGTCCCCGGGGAGCTGTTTTTT.